Listed here is a single TCR beta chain. No antigen is known for it. Extraction and reverse transcription of RNA yielded cDNA as the sequencing template. Profiling relied on immunoSEQ multiplex PCR, and the TCRdb table lists in-frame clones only, not all of them. The sample includes some 170,000 clones, about 53% of them seen just once. The data belong to a study of CD8+ T cells in alopecia areata. Findings and caveats of the study: Possibly as an HLA-related effect, TCR sharing across patients appeared less clear than in mice. The presence of one nonresponder keeps the tie between baseline CD8+ expansion and response uncertain.

The CDR3 totals 14 residues. Trimming stripped 4 bases from V and 0 bases from J, with 9 bases between. Germline CDR1 SNHLY, CDR2 FYNNEI. Stated treatment: oral pan-JAK inhibitor, 5-10 mg twice daily. This clonotype was sampled from a human donor with alopecia areata. The V and J genes are TRBV2 and TRBJ1-1, with D hard to call. The sample in question was CD8+ T cells sorted from blood, obtained at week 24, from a patient treated with tofacitinib. CDR3 sequence: CASSGVFMNTEAFF. The DNA of the CDR3 is TGTGCCAGCAGTGGGGTTTTTATGAACACTGAAGCTTTCTTT.